This section outlines one T cell receptor (beta chain) sequence together with its context. The CDR3 contains 15 residues. The V gene's germline CDR1 is MGHRA and CDR2 YSYEKL. Trimming removed 4 bases from V and 7 bases from J, with 17 bases in between. Every donor provided roughly 9.1 milliliters of peripheral blood. Combining a sample-barcoded 5' primer with a J-beta primer mix, a second PCR ran for roughly 7 to 11 cycles. Via MiXCR, TCRdb re-called the 5' RACE reads, giving one row per CDR3 protein. The sample lists some 1,000,000 distinct CDR3 sequences, around 25% occurring once. These data belong to a study of blood T cells in healthy people across ages. These data were also reused for a study on T cells of mothers and their children. As that report states: The study recruited three healthy Caucasian mothers and their six children as donors.

The sequenced sample was blood. This TCR came from a girl aged 2 to 9 in good health. This sequence joins TRBV4-1 and TRBJ2-1; TRBD1 or TRBD2 may be the D gene (5 bases each). CDR3 amino acids: CASSLGMRGRNEQFF. DNA of the CDR3: TGCGCCAGCAGCCTCGGTATGAGGGGACGGAATGAGCAGTTCTTC.